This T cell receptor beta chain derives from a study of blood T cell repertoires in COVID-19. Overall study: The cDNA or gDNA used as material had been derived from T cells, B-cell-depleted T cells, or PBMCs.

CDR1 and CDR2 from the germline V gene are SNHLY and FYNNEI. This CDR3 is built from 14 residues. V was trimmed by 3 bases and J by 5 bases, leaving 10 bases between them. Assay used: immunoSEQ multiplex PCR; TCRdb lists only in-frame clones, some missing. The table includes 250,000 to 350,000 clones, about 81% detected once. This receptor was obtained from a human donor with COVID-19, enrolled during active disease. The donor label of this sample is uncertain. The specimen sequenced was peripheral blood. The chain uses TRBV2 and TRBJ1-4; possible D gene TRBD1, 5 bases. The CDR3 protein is CASSDRRTNEKLFF. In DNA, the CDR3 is TGTGCCAGCAGTGACCGACGGACAAATGAAAAACTGTTTTTT.